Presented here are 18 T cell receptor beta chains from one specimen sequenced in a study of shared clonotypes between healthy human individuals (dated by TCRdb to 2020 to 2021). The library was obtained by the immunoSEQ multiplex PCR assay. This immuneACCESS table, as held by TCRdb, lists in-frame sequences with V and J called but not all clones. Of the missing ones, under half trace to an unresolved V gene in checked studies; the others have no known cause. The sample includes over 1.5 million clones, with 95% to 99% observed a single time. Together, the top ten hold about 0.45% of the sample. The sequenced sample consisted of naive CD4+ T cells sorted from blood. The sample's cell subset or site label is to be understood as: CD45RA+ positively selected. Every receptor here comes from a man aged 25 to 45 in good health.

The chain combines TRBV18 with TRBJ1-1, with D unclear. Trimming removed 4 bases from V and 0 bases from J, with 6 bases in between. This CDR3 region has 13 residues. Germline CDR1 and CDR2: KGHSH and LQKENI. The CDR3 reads CASSHKVNTEAFF. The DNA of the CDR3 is TGTGCCAGCTCACACAAGGTGAACACTGAAGCTTTCTTT.

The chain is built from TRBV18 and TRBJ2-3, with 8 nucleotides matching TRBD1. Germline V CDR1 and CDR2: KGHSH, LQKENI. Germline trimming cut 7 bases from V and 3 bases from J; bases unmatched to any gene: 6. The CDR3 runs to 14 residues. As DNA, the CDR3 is TGTGCCAGCTGCTGGACAGGGACGACAGATACGCAGTATTTT. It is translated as CASCWTGTTDTQYF.

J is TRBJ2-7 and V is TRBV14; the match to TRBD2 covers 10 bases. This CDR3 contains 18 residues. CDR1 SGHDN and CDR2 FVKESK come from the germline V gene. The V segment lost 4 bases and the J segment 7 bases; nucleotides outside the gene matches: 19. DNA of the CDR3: TGTGCCAGCAGCCTGACGATCCAAGTAGCGGGAGGCAGTATGGAGCAGTACTTC. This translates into CASSLTIQVAGGSMEQYF.

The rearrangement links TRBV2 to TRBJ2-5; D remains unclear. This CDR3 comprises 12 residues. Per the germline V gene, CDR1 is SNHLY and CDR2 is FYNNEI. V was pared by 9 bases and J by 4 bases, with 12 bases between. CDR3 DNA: TGTGCCAGTAAGGACGACCCAGAGACCCAGTACTTC. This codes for CASKDDPETQYF.

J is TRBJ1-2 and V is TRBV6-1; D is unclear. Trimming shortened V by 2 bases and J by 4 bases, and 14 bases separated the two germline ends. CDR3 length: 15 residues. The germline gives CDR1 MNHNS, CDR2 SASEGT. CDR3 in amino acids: CASSELFLGSYGYTF. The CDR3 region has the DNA TGTGCCAGCAGTGAATTGTTTCTGGGAAGCTATGGCTACACCTTC.

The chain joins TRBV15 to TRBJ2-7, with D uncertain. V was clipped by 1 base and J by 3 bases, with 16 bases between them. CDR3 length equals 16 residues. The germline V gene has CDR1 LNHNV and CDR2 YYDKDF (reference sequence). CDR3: CATSRGSGTRHYEQYF. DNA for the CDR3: TGTGCCACCAGCAGAGGGTCCGGAACGAGACACTACGAGCAGTACTTC.

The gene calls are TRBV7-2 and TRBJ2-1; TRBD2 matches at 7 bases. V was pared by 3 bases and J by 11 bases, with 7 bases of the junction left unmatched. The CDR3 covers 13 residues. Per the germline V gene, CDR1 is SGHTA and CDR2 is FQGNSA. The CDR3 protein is CASSLGGAGKQFF. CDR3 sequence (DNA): TGTGCCAGCAGCTTGGGAGGGGCGGGAAAGCAGTTCTTC.

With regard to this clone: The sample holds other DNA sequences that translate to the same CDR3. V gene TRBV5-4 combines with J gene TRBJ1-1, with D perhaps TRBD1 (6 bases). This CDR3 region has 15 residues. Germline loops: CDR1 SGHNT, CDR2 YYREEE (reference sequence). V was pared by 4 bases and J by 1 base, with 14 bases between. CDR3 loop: CASSLAAGANTEAFF. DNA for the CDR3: TGTGCCAGCAGCCTAGCAGCGGGGGCGAACACTGAAGCTTTCTTT.

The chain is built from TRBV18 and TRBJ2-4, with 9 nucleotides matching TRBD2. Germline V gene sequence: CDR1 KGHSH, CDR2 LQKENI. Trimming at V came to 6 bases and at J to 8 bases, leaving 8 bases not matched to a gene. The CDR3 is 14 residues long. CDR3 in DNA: TGTGCCAGCTCCCGTAGCGGGAGCGGGGACATTCAGTACTTC. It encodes CASSRSGSGDIQYF.

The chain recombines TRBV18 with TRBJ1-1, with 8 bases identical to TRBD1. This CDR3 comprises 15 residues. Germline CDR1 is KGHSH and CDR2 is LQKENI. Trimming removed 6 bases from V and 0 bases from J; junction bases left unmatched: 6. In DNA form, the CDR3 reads TGTGCCAGCTCGACTAACAGGGGGATGAACACTGAAGCTTTCTTT. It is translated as CASSTNRGMNTEAFF.

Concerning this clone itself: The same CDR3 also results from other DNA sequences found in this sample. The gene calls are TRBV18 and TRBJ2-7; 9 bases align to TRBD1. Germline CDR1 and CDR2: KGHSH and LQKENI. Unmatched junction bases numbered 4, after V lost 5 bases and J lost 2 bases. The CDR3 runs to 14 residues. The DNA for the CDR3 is TGTGCCAGCTCAATCGGACAGGGGCCCTACGAGCAGTACTTC. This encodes CASSIGQGPYEQYF.

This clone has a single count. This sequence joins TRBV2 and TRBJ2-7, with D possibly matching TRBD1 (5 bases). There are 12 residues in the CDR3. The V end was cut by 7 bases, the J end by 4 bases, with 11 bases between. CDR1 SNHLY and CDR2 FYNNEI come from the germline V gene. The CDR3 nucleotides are TGTGCCAGCAAACAGGAATCTTACGAGCAGTACTTC. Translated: CASKQESYEQYF.

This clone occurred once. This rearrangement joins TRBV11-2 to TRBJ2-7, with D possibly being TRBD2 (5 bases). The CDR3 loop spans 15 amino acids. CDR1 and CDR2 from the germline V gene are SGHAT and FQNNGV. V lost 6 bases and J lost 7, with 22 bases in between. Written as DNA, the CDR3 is TGTGCCAGCAGGCCGACGCGCGGGTGGGTAGGAGAGCAGTACTTC. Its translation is CASRPTRGWVGEQYF.

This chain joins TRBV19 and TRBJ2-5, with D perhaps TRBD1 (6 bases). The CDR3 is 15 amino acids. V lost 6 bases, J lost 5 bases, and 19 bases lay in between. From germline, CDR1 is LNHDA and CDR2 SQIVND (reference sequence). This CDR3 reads CASSPPRGGIETQYF. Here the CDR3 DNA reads TGTGCCAGTAGCCCACCCAGGGGCGGAATCGAGACCCAGTACTTC.

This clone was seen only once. CDR3 sequence reads: CASKKTGVYEQYF. The CDR3 nucleotides are TGTGCCAGCAAGAAGACAGGGGTTTACGAGCAGTACTTC. The chain has TRBV6-5 and TRBJ2-7; 8 nucleotides line up with TRBD1. Trimming took 7 bases from V and 4 from J; bases not matched to a gene: 6. Germline V gives CDR1 MNHEY, CDR2 SVGAGI. CDR3 size: 13 residues.

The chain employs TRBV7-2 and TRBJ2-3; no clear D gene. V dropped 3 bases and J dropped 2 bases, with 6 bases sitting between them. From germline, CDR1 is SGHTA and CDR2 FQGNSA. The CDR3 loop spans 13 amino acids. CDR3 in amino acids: CASSFPPTDTQYF. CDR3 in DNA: TGTGCCAGCAGCTTTCCCCCCACAGATACGCAGTATTTT.

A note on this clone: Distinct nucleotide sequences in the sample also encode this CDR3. The CDR3 DNA is TGTGCCAGCAGTCCAGGGAGCTCCTACGAGCAGTACTTC. This gives the protein CASSPGSSYEQYF. The chain is built from TRBV28 and TRBJ2-7; D is tentatively TRBD1 or TRBD2 (5 bases each). CDR1 and CDR2 from the germline V gene are MDHEN and SYDVKM. Deletions cut 5 bases from V and 0 bases from J, with 8 bases between. This CDR3 region has 13 residues.

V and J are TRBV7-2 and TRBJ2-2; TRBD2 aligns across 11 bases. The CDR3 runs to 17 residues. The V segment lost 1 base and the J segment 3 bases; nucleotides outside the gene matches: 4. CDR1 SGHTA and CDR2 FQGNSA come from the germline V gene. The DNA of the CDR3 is TGTGCCAGCAGCTTAGTGGCTAGCGGGGGGTACACCGGGGAGCTGTTTTTT. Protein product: CASSLVASGGYTGELFF.